The rows below give T cell receptor beta chains drawn from one sample of a study of CD8 T cells in ankylosing spondylitis. Using its own MiXCR run on the 5' RACE reads, TCRdb lists one record per CDR3 protein. Of 350,000 to 450,000 distinct CDR3 sequences listed, 20% to 30% are singletons. The sample comprised blood, either unsorted or a sorted T cell fraction (not recorded which). The receptors shown here come from a male donor with ankylosing spondylitis. Each CDR3 is given with its conserved first and last residue. A D gene is named only where the DNA matches it firmly. The size field is filled for only some rows; it gives once, few, many or a size class.

j_call,clone_size,v_call,d_call,cdr3_aa,cdr3_nt
TRBJ2-1,-,TRBV5-1,TRBD1,CASSLAWDRGYNEQFF,TGCGCCAGCAGCTTGGCCTGGGACAGGGGTTACAATGAGCAGTTCTTC
TRBJ2-5,few,TRBV10-2,-,CASGVRETQYF,TGCGCCAGCGGGGTTCGGGAGACCCAGTACTTC
TRBJ1-5,few,TRBV6-1,-,CASSENIGGLGQPQHF,TGTGCCAGCAGTGAGAACATCGGGGGGCTCGGTCAGCCCCAGCATTTT
TRBJ1-1,few,TRBV12-3/TRBV12-4,-,CASSTHVNTEAFF,TGTGCCAGCAGTACACACGTGAACACTGAAGCTTTCTTT
TRBJ1-1,-,TRBV5-1,-,CASSWETGVNTEAFF,TGCGCCAGCAGCTGGGAGACAGGAGTGAACACTGAAGCTTTCTTT
TRBJ1-1,few,TRBV11-2,TRBD1,CASSTDRGRFTEAFF,TGTGCCAGCAGCACGGACAGGGGGCGCTTCACTGAAGCTTTCTTT
TRBJ2-3,-,TRBV11-2,TRBD1,CASSQPGQGDSDTQYF,TGTGCCAGCAGCCAACCGGGACAGGGGGATTCAGATACGCAGTATTTT
TRBJ2-5,few,TRBV5-1,-,CASSFSREDQETQYF,TGCGCCAGCAGCTTTTCCAGGGAAGATCAAGAGACCCAGTACTTC
TRBJ2-1,-,TRBV7-2,-,CASSLQGRWYEQFF,TGTGCCAGCAGCTTACAGGGGCGCTGGTATGAGCAGTTCTTC
TRBJ1-4,few,TRBV5-6,TRBD1,CASSTFDRGSTNEKLFF,TGTGCCAGCAGTACATTCGACAGGGGGTCGACTAATGAAAAACTGTTTTTT
TRBJ2-7,-,TRBV28,-,CASRGNNPYEQYF,TGTGCCAGCCGCGGGAATAACCCCTACGAGCAGTACTTC
TRBJ1-2,-,TRBV7-9,-,CASSPTGVRLLWGYTF,TGTGCCAGCAGCCCCACCGGGGTCAGACTACTTTGGGGCTACACCTTC
TRBJ2-1,-,TRBV6-5,TRBD2,CASSYSRAGGNNEQFF,TGTGCCAGCAGTTACTCGAGAGCGGGAGGGAACAATGAGCAGTTCTTC
TRBJ2-3,few,TRBV7-7,-,CASSPSDMNTQYF,TGTGCCAGCAGCCCTAGCGACATGAATACGCAGTATTTT
TRBJ2-7,-,TRBV3-1,-,CASSHYPYEQYF,TGTGCCAGCAGCCATTACCCCTACGAGCAGTACTTC
TRBJ2-2,few,TRBV25-1,-,CASRVQGTNTGELFF,TGTGCCAGCAGGGTCCAGGGCACCAACACCGGGGAGCTGTTTTTT
TRBJ2-5,-,TRBV24-1,-,CATSEPVGWLETQYF,TGTGCCACCAGTGAGCCCGTCGGATGGTTGGAGACCCAGTACTTC
TRBJ2-3,-,TRBV29-1,-,CSVALQGQGDTQYF,TGCAGCGTAGCCCTCCAGGGCCAAGGGGATACGCAGTATTTT
TRBJ1-5,-,TRBV20-1,-,CSASPRAYSNQPQHF,TGCAGTGCTAGCCCCAGAGCCTATAGCAATCAGCCCCAGCATTTT
TRBJ2-1,many,TRBV5-6,TRBD2,CASSPGLVRNNEQFF,TGTGCCAGCAGCCCGGGACTAGTAAGAAACAATGAGCAGTTCTTC
TRBJ2-5,-,TRBV6-4,-,CASSDNGETQYF,TGTGCCAGCAGTGACAATGGCGAGACCCAGTACTTC
TRBJ2-1,few,TRBV6-5,-,CASSSIRDNSLKQFF,TGTGCCAGCAGTTCAATCCGGGACAATAGTCTGAAGCAGTTCTTC
TRBJ2-5,many,TRBV24-1,TRBD2,CATSDFRLAGEETQYF,TGTGCCACCAGTGATTTTCGGCTAGCGGGAGAAGAGACCCAGTACTTC
TRBJ2-3,few,TRBV3-1,-,CASSQGIGTDTQYF,TGTGCCAGCAGCCAAGGGATCGGCACAGATACGCAGTATTTT
TRBJ1-5,-,TRBV7-2,-,CASSLAVSGANPQHF,TGTGCCAGCAGCTTAGCAGTGTCAGGGGCTAATCCCCAGCATTTT
TRBJ2-5,-,TRBV10-3,-,CAISEVSAETQYF,TGTGCCATCAGTGAAGTGTCTGCGGAGACCCAGTACTTC
TRBJ1-5,few,TRBV20-1,-,CSAREGGGNQPQHF,TGCAGTGCTAGAGAAGGAGGGGGCAATCAGCCCCAGCATTTT
TRBJ2-1,-,TRBV11-1,-,CASSLAAGENEQFF,TGTGCCAGCAGCTTAGCGGCAGGGGAGAATGAGCAGTTCTTC
TRBJ2-2,-,TRBV5-1,TRBD1,CASSSTGTANTGELFF,TGCGCCAGCAGCTCTACCGGGACAGCGAACACCGGGGAGCTGTTTTTT
TRBJ1-1,-,TRBV18,-,CASSPTTLRGTEAFF,TGTGCCAGCTCACCGACGACCCTAAGGGGCACTGAAGCTTTCTTT
TRBJ1-1,few,TRBV29-1,TRBD1,CSATADRGAEAFF,TGCAGCGCTACAGCTGACAGGGGCGCTGAAGCTTTCTTT
TRBJ1-1,-,TRBV5-1,TRBD1,CASSLRDRGPEMTEAFF,TGCGCCAGCAGCTTAAGGGACAGGGGGCCTGAGATGACTGAAGCTTTCTTT